The clone carrying this T cell receptor beta chain came up once. The data belong to a study of blood T cell repertoires in COVID-19. Study in general: Sites across the United States, Italy and Spain contributed samples from acute and convalescent COVID-19. Nucleic acid was either cDNA or gDNA, and it came from T cells, B-cell-depleted T cells, or PBMCs.

Clones were read by immunoSEQ multiplex PCR, and TCRdb kept only the in-frame ones, dropping some. The table lists approximately 210,000 clones, 82% of them singletons, with 14% to 15% in the top ten. The germline V gene has CDR1 SGDLS and CDR2 YYNGEE. CDR3 length: 14 residues. J gave up 3 bases and V 0 bases, and 1 base lay outside the gene matches. The sequencing sample was made of PBMCs or T cells enriched from blood (not recorded which). The TCR was taken from a man aged 35 to 55 who had recovered from COVID-19. V usage is TRBV9 and J usage is TRBJ2-5; 8 bases fit TRBD2. The CDR3 DNA reads as TGTGCCAGCAGCGTAGGAGCGGGGGAAGAGACCCAGTACTTC. Amino acids: CASSVGAGEETQYF.